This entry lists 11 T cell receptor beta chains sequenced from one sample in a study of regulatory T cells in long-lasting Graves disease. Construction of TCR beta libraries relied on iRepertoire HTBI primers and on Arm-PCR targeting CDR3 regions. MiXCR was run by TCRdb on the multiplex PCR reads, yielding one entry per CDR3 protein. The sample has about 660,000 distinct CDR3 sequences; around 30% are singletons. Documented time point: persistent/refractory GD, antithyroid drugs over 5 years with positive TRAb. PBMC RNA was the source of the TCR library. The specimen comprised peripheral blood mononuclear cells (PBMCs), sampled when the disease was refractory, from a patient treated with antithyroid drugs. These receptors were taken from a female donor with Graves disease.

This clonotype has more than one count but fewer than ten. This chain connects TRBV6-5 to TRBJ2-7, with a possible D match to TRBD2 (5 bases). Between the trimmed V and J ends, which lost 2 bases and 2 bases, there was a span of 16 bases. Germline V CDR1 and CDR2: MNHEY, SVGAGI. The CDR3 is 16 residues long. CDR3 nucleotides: TGTGCCAGCAGTTACAGCACGGGAAGTACCGCCTACGAGCAGTACTTC. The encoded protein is CASSYSTGSTAYEQYF.

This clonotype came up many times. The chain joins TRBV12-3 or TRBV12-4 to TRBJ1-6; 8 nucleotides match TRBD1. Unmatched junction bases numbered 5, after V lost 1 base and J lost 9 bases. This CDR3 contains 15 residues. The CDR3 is CASSLGTGYGSPLHF. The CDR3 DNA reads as TGTGCCAGCAGTTTAGGGACAGGGTACGGTTCACCCCTCCACTTT.

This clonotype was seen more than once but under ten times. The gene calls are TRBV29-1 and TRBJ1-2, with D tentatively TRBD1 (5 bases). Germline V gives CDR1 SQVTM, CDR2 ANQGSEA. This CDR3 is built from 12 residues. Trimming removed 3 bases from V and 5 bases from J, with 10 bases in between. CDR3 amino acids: CSVDRQSYGYTF. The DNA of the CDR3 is TGCAGCGTTGATAGACAGTCTTATGGCTACACCTTC. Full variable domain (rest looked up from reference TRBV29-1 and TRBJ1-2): SAVISQKPSRDICQRGTSLTIQCQVDSQVTMMFWYRQQPGQSLTLIATANQGSEATYESGFVIDKFPISRPNLTFSTLTVSNMSPEDSSIYLCSVDRQSYGYTFGSGTRLTVV.

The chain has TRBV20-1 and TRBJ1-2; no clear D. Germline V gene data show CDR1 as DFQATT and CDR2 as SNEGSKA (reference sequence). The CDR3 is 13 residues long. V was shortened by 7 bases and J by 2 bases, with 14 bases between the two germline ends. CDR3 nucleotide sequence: TGCAGTGGGCGGGAGGGCTGGAACTATGGCTACACCTTC. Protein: CSGREGWNYGYTF.

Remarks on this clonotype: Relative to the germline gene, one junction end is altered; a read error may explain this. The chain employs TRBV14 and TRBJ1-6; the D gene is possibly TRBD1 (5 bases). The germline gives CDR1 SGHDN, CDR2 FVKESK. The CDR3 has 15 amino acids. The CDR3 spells CASSQGQGVNSPPHF. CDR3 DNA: TGTGCCAGCAGCCAAGGGCAAGGGGTTAATTCACCCCCCCACTTT. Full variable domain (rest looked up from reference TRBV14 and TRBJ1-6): EAGVTQFPSHSVIEKGQTVTLRCDPISGHDNLYWYRRVMGKEIKFLLHFVKESKQDESGMPNNRFLAERTGGTYSTLKVQPAELEDSGVYFCASSQGQGVNSPPHFGNGTRLTVT.

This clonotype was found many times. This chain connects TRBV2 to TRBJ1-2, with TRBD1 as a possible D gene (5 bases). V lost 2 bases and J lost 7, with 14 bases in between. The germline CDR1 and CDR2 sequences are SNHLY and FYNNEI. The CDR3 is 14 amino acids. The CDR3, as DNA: TGTGCCAGCAGTGAACAGGGCCCACTGCCTGGCTACACCTTC. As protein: CASSEQGPLPGYTF.

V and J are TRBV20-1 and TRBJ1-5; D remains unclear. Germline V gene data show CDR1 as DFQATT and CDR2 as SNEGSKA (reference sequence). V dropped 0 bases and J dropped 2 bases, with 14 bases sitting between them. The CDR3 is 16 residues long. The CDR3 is CSARDQGVWGNQPQHF. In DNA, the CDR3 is TGCAGTGCTAGAGATCAAGGCGTTTGGGGCAATCAGCCCCAGCATTTT.

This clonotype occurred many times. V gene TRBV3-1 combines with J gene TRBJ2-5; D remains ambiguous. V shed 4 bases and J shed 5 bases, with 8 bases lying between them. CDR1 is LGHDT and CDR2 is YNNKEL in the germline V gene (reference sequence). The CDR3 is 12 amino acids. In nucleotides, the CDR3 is TGTGCCAGCAGCCCCAAGGTGGAGACCCAGTACTTC. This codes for CASSPKVETQYF.

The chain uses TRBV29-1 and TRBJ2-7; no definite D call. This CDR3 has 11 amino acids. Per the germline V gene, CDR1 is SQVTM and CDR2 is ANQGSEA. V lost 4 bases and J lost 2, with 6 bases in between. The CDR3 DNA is TGCAGCGTTGGGATCACCTACGAGCAGTACTTC. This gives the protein CSVGITYEQYF.

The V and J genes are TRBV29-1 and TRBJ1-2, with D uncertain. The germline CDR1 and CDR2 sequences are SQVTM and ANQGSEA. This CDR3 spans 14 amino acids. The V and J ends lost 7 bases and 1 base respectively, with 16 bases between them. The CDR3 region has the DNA TGCAGCGGCCTTGGGCAGGACGTTAACTATGGCTACACCTTC. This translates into CSGLGQDVNYGYTF.

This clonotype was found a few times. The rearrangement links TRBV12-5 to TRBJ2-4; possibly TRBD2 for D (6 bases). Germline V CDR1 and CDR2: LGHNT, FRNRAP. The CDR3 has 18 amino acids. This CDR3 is CARRGWGRLGLAKNIQYF. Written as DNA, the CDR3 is TGTGCCCGGAGGGGTTGGGGGAGGCTTGGGTTAGCCAAAAACATTCAGTACTTC. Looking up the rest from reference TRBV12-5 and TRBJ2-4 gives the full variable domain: DARVTQTPRHKVTEMGQEVTMRCQPILGHNTVFWYRQTMMQGLELLAYFRNRAPLDDSGMPKDRFSAEMPDATLATLKIQPSEPRDSAVYFCARRGWGRLGLAKNIQYFGAGTRLSVL.